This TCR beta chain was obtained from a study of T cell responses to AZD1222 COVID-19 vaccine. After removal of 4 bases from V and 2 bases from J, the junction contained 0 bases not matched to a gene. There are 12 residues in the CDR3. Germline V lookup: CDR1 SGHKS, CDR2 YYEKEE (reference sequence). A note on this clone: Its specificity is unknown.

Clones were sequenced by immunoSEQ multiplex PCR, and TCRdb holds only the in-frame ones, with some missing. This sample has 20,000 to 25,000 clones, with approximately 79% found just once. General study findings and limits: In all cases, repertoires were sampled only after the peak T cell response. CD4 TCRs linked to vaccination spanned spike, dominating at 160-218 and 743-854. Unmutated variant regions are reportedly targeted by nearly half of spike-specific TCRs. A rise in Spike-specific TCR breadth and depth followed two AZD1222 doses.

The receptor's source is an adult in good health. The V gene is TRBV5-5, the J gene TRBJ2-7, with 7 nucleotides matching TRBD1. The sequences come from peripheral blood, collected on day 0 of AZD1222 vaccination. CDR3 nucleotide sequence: TGTGCCAGCAGCGGGACAGCCTACGAGCAGTACTTC. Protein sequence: CASSGTAYEQYF.